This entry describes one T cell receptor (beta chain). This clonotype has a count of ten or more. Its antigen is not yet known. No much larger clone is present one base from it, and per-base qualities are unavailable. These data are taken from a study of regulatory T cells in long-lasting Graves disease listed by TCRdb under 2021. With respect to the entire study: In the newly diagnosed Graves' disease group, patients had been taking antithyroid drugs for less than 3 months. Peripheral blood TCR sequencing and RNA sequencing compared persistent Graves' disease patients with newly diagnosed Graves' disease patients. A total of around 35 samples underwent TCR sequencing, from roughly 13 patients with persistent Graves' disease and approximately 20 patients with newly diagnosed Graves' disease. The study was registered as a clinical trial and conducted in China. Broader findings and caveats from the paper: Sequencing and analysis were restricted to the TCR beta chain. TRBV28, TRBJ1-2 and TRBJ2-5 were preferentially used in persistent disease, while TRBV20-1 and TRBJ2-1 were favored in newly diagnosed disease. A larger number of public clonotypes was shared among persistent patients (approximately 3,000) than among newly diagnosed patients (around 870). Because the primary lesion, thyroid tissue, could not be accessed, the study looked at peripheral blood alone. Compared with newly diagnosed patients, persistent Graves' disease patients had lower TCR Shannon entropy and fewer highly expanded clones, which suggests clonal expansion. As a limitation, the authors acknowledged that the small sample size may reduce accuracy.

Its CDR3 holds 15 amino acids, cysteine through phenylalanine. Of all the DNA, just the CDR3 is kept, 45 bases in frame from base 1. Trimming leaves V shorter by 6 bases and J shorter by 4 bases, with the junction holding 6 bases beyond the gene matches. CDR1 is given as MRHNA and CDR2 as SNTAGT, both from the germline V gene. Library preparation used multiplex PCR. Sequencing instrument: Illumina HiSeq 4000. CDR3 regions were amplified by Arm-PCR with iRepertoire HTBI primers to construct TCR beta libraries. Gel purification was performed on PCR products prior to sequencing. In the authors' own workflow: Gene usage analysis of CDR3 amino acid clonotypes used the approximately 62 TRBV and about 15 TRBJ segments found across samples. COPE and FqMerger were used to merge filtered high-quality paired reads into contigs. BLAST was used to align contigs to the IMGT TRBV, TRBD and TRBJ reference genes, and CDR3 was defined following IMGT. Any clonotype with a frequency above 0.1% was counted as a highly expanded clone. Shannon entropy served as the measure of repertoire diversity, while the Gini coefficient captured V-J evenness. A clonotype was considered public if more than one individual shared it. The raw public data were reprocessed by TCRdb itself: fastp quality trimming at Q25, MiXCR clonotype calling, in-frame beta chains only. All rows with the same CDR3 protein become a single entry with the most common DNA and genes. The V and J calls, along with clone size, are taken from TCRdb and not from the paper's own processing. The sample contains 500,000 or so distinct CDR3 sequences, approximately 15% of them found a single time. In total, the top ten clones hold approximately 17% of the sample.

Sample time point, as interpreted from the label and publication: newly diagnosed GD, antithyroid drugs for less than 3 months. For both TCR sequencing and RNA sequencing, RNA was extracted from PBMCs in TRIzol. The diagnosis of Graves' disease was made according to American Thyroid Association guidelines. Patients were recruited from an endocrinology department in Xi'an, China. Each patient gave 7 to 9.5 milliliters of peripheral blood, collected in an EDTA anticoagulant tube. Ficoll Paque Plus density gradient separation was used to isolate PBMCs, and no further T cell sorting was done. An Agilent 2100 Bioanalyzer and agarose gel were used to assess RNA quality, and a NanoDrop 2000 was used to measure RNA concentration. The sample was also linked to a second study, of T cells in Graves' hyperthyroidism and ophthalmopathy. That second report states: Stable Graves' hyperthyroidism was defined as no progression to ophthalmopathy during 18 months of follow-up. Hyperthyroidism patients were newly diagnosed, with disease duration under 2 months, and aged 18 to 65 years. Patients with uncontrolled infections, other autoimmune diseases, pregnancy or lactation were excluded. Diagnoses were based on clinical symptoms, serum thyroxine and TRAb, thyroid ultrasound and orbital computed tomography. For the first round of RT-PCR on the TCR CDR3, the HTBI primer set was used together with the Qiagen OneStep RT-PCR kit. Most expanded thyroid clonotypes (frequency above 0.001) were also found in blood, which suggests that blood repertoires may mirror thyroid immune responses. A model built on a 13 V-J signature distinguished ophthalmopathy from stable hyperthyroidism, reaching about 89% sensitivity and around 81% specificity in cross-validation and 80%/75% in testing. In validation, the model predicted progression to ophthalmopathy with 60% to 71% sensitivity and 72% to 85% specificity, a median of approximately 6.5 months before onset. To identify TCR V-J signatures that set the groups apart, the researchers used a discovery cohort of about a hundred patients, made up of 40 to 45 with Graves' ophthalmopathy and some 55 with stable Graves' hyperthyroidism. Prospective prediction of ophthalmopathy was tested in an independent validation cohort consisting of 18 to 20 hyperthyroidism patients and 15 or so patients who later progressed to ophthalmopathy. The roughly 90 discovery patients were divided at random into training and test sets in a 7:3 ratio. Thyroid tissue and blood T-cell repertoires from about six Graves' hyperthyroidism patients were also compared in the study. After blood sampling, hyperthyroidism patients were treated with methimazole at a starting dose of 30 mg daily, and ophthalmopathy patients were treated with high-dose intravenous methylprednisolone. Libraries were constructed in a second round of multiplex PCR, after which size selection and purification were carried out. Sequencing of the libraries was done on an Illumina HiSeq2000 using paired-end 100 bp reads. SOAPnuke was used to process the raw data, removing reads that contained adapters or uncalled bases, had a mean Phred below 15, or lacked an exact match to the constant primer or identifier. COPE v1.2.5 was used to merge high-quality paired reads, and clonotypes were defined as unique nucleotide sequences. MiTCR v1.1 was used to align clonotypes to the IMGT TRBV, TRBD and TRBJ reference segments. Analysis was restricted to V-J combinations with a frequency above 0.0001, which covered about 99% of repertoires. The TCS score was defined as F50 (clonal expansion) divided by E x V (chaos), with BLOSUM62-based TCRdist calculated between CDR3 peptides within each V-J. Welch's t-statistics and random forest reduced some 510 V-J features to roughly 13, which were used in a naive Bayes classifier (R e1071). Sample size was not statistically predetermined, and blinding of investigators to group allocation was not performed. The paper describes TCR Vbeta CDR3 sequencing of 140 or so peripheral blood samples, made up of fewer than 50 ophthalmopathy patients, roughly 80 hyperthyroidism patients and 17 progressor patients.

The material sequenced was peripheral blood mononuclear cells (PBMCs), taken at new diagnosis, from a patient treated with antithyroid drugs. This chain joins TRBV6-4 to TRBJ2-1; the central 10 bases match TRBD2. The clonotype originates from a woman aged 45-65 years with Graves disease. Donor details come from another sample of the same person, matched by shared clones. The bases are TGTGCCAGCAGCCCGAGCGGGAGGGATTACAATGAGCAGTTCTTC. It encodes CASSPSGRDYNEQFF.